Following are 10 T cell receptor beta chains from one sample sequenced in a study of T cells after yellow fever vaccination. TCRdb fed the 5' RACE reads into MiXCR, producing one record per CDR3 protein. The table records about 400,000 distinct CDR3 sequences, roughly 11% of them present only once. Sequences were derived from PBMCs, sampled on the day of the first yellow fever vaccination. These receptors all stem from a man between 18 and 35 years old who received the YFV17D yellow fever vaccine.

This clonotype has a count of ten or more. The chain carries TRBV5-1 and TRBJ1-1, with D tentatively TRBD1 (5 bases). Trimming cost V 1 base and J 4 bases, with 11 bases left between them. Germline CDR1 is SGHRS and CDR2 is YFSETQ. The CDR3 runs to 14 residues. CDR3 in amino acids: CASSLFQGSTEAFF. The CDR3 DNA reads as TGCGCCAGCAGCTTGTTTCAGGGAAGCACTGAAGCTTTCTTT.

A few counts support this clonotype. The chain employs TRBV29-1 and TRBJ2-1; tentative D call: TRBD2 (6 bases). Looked up from germline, CDR1 is SQVTM and CDR2 is ANQGSEA. The V end lost 7 bases, the J end lost 0 bases, and 10 bases lay between the germline ends. The CDR3 length is 13 residues. CDR3 in amino acids: CSATGVSYNEQFF. The CDR3 DNA is TGCAGCGCAACGGGGGTCTCCTACAATGAGCAGTTCTTC.

DNA for the CDR3: TGTGCCAGCAGCTTCAGCCAGGGCACTCAGCCCCAGCATTTT. This codes for CASSFSQGTQPQHF. This chain uses TRBV7-2 with TRBJ1-5; tentative D call: TRBD1 (5 bases). Trimming took 3 bases from V and 6 from J, leaving 12 bases between them. Germline CDR1 reads SGHTA; CDR2 reads FQGNSA. The CDR3 is 14 residues long.

The sample holds a few counts of this clonotype. The CDR3: CASSGKLGGYTF. The CDR3 DNA reads as TGTGCCAGCAGCGGTAAACTGGGCGGCTACACCTTC. The rearrangement links TRBV7-2 to TRBJ1-2; D gene unclear. Per the germline V gene, CDR1 is SGHTA and CDR2 is FQGNSA. This CDR3 has 12 residues. Between the trimmed V and J ends, which lost 5 bases and 8 bases, there was a span of 12 bases.

V usage is TRBV6-1 and J usage is TRBJ1-2; D gene unclear. CDR1 and CDR2 (germline): MNHNS, SASEGT. Trimming took 6 bases from V and 0 from J, leaving 11 bases between them. This CDR3 has 14 residues. Here the CDR3 reads CASSPDPANYGYTF. The CDR3 region has the DNA TGTGCCAGCAGCCCGGACCCGGCTAACTATGGCTACACCTTC.

V and J are TRBV10-3 and TRBJ2-2; 8 bases agree with TRBD1. CDR1 and CDR2 (germline): ENHRY, SYGVKD. The CDR3 has 13 residues. Trimming took 7 bases from V and 7 from J; bases not matched to a gene: 5. CDR3 DNA sequence: TGTGCCATCACCGGACAGGGCTACGGGGAGCTGTTTTTT. Translating gives CAITGQGYGELFF.

The genes are TRBV19 and TRBJ1-1; D remains unclear. Between the trimmed V and J ends, which lost 5 bases and 4 bases, there was a span of 5 bases. The length of the CDR3 is 11 residues. CDR1 and CDR2 from the germline V gene are LNHDA and SQIVND (reference sequence). The CDR3 sequence is CASSVTTEAFF. The CDR3, as DNA: TGTGCCAGTAGTGTCACCACTGAAGCTTTCTTT.

The J gene is TRBJ2-1, the V gene TRBV7-9; D is perhaps TRBD1 or TRBD2 (5 bases each). The V gene lost 5 bases and the J gene lost 8 bases, with 19 bases spanning the gap. The CDR3 covers 15 residues. Germline V CDR1 and CDR2: SEHNR, FQNEAQ (reference sequence). The CDR3 loop is CASSVSGPRGDEQFF. The CDR3 DNA follows: TGTGCCAGCAGCGTCTCGGGGCCAAGAGGTGATGAGCAGTTCTTC.

This CDR3 is CASSETAGDLDTQYF. The CDR3 nucleotides read TGTGCCAGCAGCGAAACGGCAGGGGATCTAGATACGCAGTATTTT. This chain links TRBV9 with TRBJ2-3; possible D gene TRBD1, 6 bases. The CDR3 covers 15 residues. Trimming removed 3 bases from V and 5 bases from J, with 16 bases in between. Germline CDR1 and CDR2: SGDLS and YYNGEE.

The V call is TRBV11-2, the J call TRBJ1-1; TRBD1 might be the D (5 bases). Trimming pared 2 bases from V and 4 bases from J, leaving 14 bases between. In germline, CDR1 is SGHAT, CDR2 FQNNGV. The CDR3 is 15 residues long. Here the CDR3 DNA reads TGTGCCAGCAGCTTAAGGATGGGGGGGGGCACTGAAGCTTTCTTT. It translates to CASSLRMGGGTEAFF.